The subject of this entry is one T cell receptor (beta chain). Sequenced by immunoSEQ multiplex PCR; TCRdb stores in-frame clones only, minus some. The sample shows 29,000 or so clones, about 89% of them seen only once. Germline V lookup: CDR1 SGHTA, CDR2 FQGTGA. This CDR3 region has 14 residues. Trimming left V 5 bases short and J 4 bases short, with 14 bases between. The data belong to a study of T cell changes during pregnancy in multiple sclerosis. The clonotype was recovered from a female donor with multiple sclerosis, enrolled in a pregnancy study. The V call is TRBV7-3, the J call TRBJ1-1; unclear D gene. This sample comprised CD8+ T cells from peripheral blood mononuclear cells, obtained after pregnancy. Written as DNA, the CDR3 is TGTGCCAGCAGCCCGGCGGGCACGAGCACTGAAGCTTTCTTT. As protein: CASSPAGTSTEAFF. Variable domain in full (rest from reference TRBV7-3 and TRBJ1-1): GAGVSQTPSNKVTEKGKYVELRCDPISGHTALYWYRQSLGQGPEFLIYFQGTGAADDSGLPNDRFFAVRPEGSVSTLKIQRTERGDSAVYLCASSPAGTSTEAFFGQGTRLTVV.